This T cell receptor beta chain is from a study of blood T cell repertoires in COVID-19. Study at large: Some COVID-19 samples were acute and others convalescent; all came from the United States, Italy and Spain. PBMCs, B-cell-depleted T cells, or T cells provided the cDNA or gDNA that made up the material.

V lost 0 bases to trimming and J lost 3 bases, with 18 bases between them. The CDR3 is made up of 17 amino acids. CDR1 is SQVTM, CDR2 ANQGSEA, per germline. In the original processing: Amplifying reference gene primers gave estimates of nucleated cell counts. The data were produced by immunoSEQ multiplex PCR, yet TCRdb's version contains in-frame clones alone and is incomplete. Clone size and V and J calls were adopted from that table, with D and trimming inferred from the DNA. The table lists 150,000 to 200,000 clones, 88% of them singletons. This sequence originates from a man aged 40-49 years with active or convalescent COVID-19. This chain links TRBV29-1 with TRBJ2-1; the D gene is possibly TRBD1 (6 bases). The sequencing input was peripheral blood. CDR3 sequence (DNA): TGCAGCGTTGAAGACTTTGGTAGGGGGTCCAGCTACAATGAGCAGTTCTTC. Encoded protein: CSVEDFGRGSSYNEQFF.